A selection of T cell receptor beta chains follows, all from one sample in a study of cytomegalovirus exposure and HLA in healthy donors. Assay: immunoSEQ multiplex PCR; the TCRdb copy retains only in-frame clones and omits some. The sample records over 70,000 clones, roughly two thirds being singletons. Sequenced material: PBMCs. The receptors originated from a man aged 35-49 years in good health and CMV-seropositive. Both conserved end residues are part of each CDR3. The order of the fields is clone size, V gene, J gene, D gene, CDR3 protein, CDR3 DNA. The D gene is left open where the match is weak. Where a row states a size, it is once, few, many or the class of an expanded clone; other rows omit it.

NA	TRBV2	TRBJ1-2	NA	CASREGGVGYGYTF	TGTGCCAGCAGAGAGGGGGGGGTAGGCTATGGCTACACCTTC
NA	TRBV7-6	TRBJ1-3	NA	CASSLNIQGKTSGNTIYF	TGTGCCAGCAGCTTAAATATCCAGGGCAAAACATCTGGAAACACCATATATTTT
NA	TRBV6-1	TRBJ1-1	TRBD1	CASSGLGTVSTEAFF	TGTGCCAGCAGTGGGTTGGGGACAGTCAGCACTGAAGCTTTCTTT
NA	TRBV27	TRBJ1-5	TRBD1	CASSTALTPGTGGDQPQHF	TGTGCCAGCAGTACCGCGCTTACTCCCGGGACAGGGGGCGATCAGCCCCAGCATTTT
NA	TRBV2	TRBJ2-3	NA	CASRPSGTDTQYF	TGTGCCAGCAGGCCTAGCGGCACAGATACGCAGTATTTT
NA	TRBV5-1	TRBJ2-2	TRBD2	CASSSRPGGSTGELFF	TGCGCCAGCAGCTCCCGTCCGGGGGGGAGCACCGGGGAGCTGTTTTTT
NA	TRBV4-1	TRBJ2-7	NA	CASSHESYEQYF	TGCGCCAGCAGCCACGAGAGCTACGAGCAGTACTTC
few	TRBV7-9	TRBJ1-1	TRBD1	CASSIDRENTEAFF	TGTGCCAGCAGCATAGACAGGGAGAACACTGAAGCTTTCTTT
NA	TRBV6-1	TRBJ1-5	TRBD1	CASSEQGAWEPQHF	TGTGCCAGCAGTGAGCAGGGGGCGTGGGAGCCCCAGCATTTT
few	TRBV27	TRBJ2-3	NA	CASSPPSGSADTQYF	TGTGCCAGCAGTCCCCCTAGTGGATCGGCAGATACGCAGTATTTT
NA	TRBV2	TRBJ2-7	NA	CARNNRGESYEQYF	TGTGCCAGGAACAATCGTGGGGAGTCCTACGAGCAGTACTTC
NA	TRBV6-5	TRBJ2-7	TRBD1	CASSRTGNYEQYF	TGTGCCAGCAGTCGGACAGGGAACTACGAGCAGTACTTC
NA	TRBV5-1	TRBJ2-1	NA	CASSSLTRGPYNEQFF	TGCGCCAGCAGCTCCCTGACGCGAGGGCCCTACAATGAGCAGTTCTTC
NA	TRBV5-4	TRBJ2-7	TRBD2	CASRERTSYEQYF	TGTGCCAGCAGGGAGCGGACTAGCTACGAGCAGTACTTC
NA	TRBV9	TRBJ1-6	NA	CASSVGQENSPLHF	TGTGCCAGCAGCGTAGGACAGGAAAATTCACCCCTCCACTTT